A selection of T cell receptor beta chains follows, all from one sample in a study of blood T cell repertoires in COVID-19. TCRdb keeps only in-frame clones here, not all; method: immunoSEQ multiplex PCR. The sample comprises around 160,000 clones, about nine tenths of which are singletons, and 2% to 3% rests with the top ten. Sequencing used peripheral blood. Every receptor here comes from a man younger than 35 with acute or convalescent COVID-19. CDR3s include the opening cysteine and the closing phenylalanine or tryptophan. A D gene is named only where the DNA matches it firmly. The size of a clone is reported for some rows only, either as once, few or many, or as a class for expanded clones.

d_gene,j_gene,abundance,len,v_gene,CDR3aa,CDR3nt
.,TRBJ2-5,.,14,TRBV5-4,CASSTGQKQETQYF,TGTGCCAGCAGCACCGGACAGAAACAAGAGACCCAGTACTTC
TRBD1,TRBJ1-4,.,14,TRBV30,CAWSGGQNNEKLFF,TGTGCCTGGAGCGGGGGACAGAATAATGAAAAACTGTTTTTT
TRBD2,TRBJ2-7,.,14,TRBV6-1,CASSEAGLAAEQYF,TGTGCCAGCAGTGAAGCCGGACTAGCGGCCGAGCAGTACTTC
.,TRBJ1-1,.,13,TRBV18,CASSPGATFEAFF,TGTGCCAGCTCACCGGGGGCGACTTTTGAAGCTTTCTTT
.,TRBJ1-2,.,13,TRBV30,CAWSRIVPGGYTF,TGTGCCTGGAGTAGAATCGTCCCGGGAGGCTACACCTTC
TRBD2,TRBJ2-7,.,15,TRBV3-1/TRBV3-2,CASSPGLAGPYEQYF,TGTGCCAGCAGCCCGGGACTAGCGGGACCCTACGAGCAGTACTTC
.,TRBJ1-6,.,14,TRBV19,CASSRGGYNSPLHF,TGTGCCAGTAGTAGGGGAGGATATAATTCACCCCTCCACTTT
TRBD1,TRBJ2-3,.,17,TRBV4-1,CASSQSLPGGVSDTQYF,TGCGCCAGCAGCCAATCCTTACCAGGGGGCGTCTCAGATACGCAGTATTTT
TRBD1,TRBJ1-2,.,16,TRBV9,CASSPWTGAQNYGYTF,TGTGCCAGCAGCCCCTGGACAGGGGCCCAAAACTATGGCTACACCTTC
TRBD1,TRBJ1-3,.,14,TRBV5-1,CASSLPGQGNTIYF,TGCGCCAGCAGCTTGCCGGGACAGGGAAACACCATATATTTT
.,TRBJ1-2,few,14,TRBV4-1,CASSQDPAGYGYTF,TGCGCCAGCAGCCAAGATCCGGCAGGCTATGGCTACACCTTC
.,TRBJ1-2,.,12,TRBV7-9,CASSSIGGGYTF,TGTGCCAGCAGCTCAATAGGAGGTGGCTACACCTTC
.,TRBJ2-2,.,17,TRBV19,CASSIGRGGVWTGELFF,TGTGCCAGTAGTATAGGTCGAGGGGGAGTATGGACCGGGGAGCTGTTTTTT
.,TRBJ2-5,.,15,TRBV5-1,CASSLSLGQKETQYF,TGCGCCAGCAGCTTGAGCCTCGGTCAAAAAGAGACCCAGTACTTC
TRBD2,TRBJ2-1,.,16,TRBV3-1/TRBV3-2,CASSQHGLAGLNEQFF,TGTGCCAGCAGCCAGCATGGGCTAGCGGGTCTCAATGAGCAGTTCTTC
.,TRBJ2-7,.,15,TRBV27,CASSSTSRSGLEQYF,TGTGCCAGCAGTTCGACTAGTCGAAGCGGTCTCGAGCAGTACTTC
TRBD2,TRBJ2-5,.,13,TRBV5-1,CASSSTSGETQYF,TGCGCCAGCAGCTCGACTAGCGGAGAGACCCAGTACTTC
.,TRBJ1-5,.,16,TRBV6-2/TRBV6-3,CASSYGWGTAGQPQHF,TGTGCCAGCAGTTACGGGTGGGGAACGGCGGGACAGCCCCAGCATTTT
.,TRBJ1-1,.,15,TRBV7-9,CASSPGQYLNTEAFF,TGTGCCAGCAGCCCCGGACAGTATTTGAACACTGAAGCTTTCTTT
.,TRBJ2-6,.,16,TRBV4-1,CASSQDLRVGANVLTF,TGCGCCAGCAGCCAAGATCTCAGGGTAGGGGCCAACGTCCTGACTTTC
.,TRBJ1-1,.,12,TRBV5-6,CASQLLSQGTFF,TGTGCCAGCCAGCTTCTTTCCCAGGGAACTTTCTTT